These T cell receptor beta chains were read from a single sample in a study of blood T cells in healthy people across ages. TCRdb reprocessed the 5' RACE reads via MiXCR and lists one record per CDR3 protein. In the table there are about 570,000 distinct CDR3 sequences, 27% of which are singletons. The sequencing sample was made of blood. These TCRs come from a woman aged 70-85 years in good health. The conserved cysteine and the conserved F or W are not part of the CDR3 here. Rows give clone size only sometimes, using once, few, many, or a class for an expanded clone.

v_call clone_size cdr3_aa
TRBV7-2 - ASSSLAGTFNEQF
TRBV12-3/TRBV12-4 - ASSPSGSASTDAQY
TRBV12-3/TRBV12-4 - ASSLGSGVSTDTQY
TRBV6-6 - ASTWGGDEQY
TRBV20-1 few SARETGKRGYGYT
TRBV5-1 few AGSSWTGNTIY
TRBV28 - ASSHRGSNTEAF
TRBV15 - VLGGSTDTQY
TRBV20-1 few SARGTLKDTEAF
TRBV28 many ASSFDWEQF
TRBV20-1 - SAKRLAGGPTETQY
TRBV5-1 - ASSDGTPNTGELF
TRBV5-1 - ASSLQPGTVDTEAF
TRBV5-1 - ASGATGAGNYGYT
TRBV13 - ASSHSREPIYGYT
TRBV27 - ASSTRRGGKETQY
TRBV19 - ASSTGGHTGELF
TRBV29-1 many SVFKQGTEAF
TRBV23-1 few ASSQSAGRVYNEQF
TRBV9 few ASSPGPSVAKNIQY
TRBV21-1 - ARHLAKNIQY
TRBV29-1 many SVDETQQETQY
TRBV20-1 few SASRRALLAGDIYNEQF
TRBV20-1 few SAPGTGREQY
TRBV6-6 - ASSFREGGGETQY
TRBV6-5 - ASSYSASAGAGQPQH
TRBV20-1 - SALRGVSRNEQF
TRBV7-2 few ASSLGPSGGNEQF
TRBV19 - ASSITGWWPQH
TRBV7-2 few ASSRLGQEETQY
TRBV10-3 - AISERGAQETQY
TRBV5-6 few GSSSGQAPKY
TRBV10-3 many AITEGLAGATDTQY
TRBV20-1 - SALSGGGSYEQY
TRBV4-2 - ASSHRANTDTQY
TRBV6-1 - ASSKGQGLAGATQY
TRBV20-1 - SAAPRLGVGQTQY
TRBV24-1 few ATSTGGSSYEQY
TRBV20-1 - SASPGQGLMEQY
TRBV6-1 - ASSEASGEFETQY
TRBV10-3 few AISLAGRSTDTQY
TRBV6-2/TRBV6-3 - ASSYLGGPEQF
TRBV6-6 few ASSQIPGSIQY
TRBV4-2 few ASSQDTRGSQETQY
TRBV20-1 few STGGGTGLEETQY
TRBV2 - ATGTDSYNEQF
TRBV5-1 many ASSSIGGALETQY
TRBV14 - ASSQALGLADNEQF